This T cell receptor beta chain was recorded in a study of Graves' ophthalmopathy and Graves' hyperthyroidism (dated by TCRdb to 2016 to 2018). Study-level background: Peripheral blood was collected at initial diagnosis, prior to any treatment. The study used signatures of the TCR beta repertoire to tell Graves' ophthalmopathy apart from Graves' hyperthyroidism and to predict which patients would progress to ophthalmopathy. In total, 135 blood samples were TCR-sequenced: under 45 ophthalmopathy, roughly 80 hyperthyroidism and about 17 hyperthyroidism-to-ophthalmopathy patients. In roughly 6 hyperthyroidism patients, T-cell repertoires of thyroid tissue and blood were compared. To explore V-J signatures that separate ophthalmopathy from hyperthyroidism, a discovery set of about a hundred patients was enrolled, consisting of 40 to 45 with ophthalmopathy and around 57 with stable hyperthyroidism. Following sampling, methimazole starting at 30 mg daily was administered to hyperthyroidism patients, and high-dose intravenous methylprednisolone was administered to ophthalmopathy patients. An independent validation cohort was composed of around 19 hyperthyroidism patients and around 16 patients who later progressed from hyperthyroidism to ophthalmopathy. Study-level results and caveats: No statistical method was used to predetermine the sample size, and group allocation was not hidden from the investigators. In validation, the model predicted ophthalmopathy progression with about 70% sensitivity and 72% to 80% specificity; roughly 12 predicted patients were CT-confirmed with GO in a median of about 6.1 months. Ophthalmopathy was separated from stable hyperthyroidism by the 13-signature model with more than 85% sensitivity and about 81% specificity in cross-validation and with 80%/75% in the test set. Most expanded thyroid clonotypes with a frequency above 0.001 also appeared in blood, which suggests that blood repertoires may reflect the immune response in the thyroid.

Looking up the germline V gene yields CDR1 SGHAT and CDR2 FQNNGV. From cysteine to phenylalanine, the CDR3 is 16 amino acids long. Just CDR3 DNA is preserved here, 48 bases in frame from base 1. Trimming leaves V shorter by 4 bases and J shorter by 5 bases, with the junction holding 6 bases beyond the gene matches. TCR beta CDR3 regions were amplified from RNA transcripts for repertoire sequencing. A first-round RT-PCR used HTBI primers with the Qiagen OneStep RT-PCR kit, followed by a second-round multiplex PCR, size selection and purification. Libraries were sequenced paired-end with 100 bp reads on an Illumina HiSeq2000. Under the source paper's analysis protocol: SOAPnuke was used to process the reads, throwing out any read that had adapters, had uncalled bases, had a mean Phred below 15, or lacked an exact constant-primer or identifier match. COPE v1.2.5 was used to merge high-quality paired reads. Each unique nucleotide sequence was treated as a clonotype, and MiTCR v1.1 was used to align the clonotypes to the IMGT TRB V, D and J references. The analysis was limited to V-J combinations with a frequency above 0.0001, which together covered approximately 99% of the repertoires. For each V-J combination, a TCR clonal expansion and chaos score was defined as F50 clonal expansion divided by the chaos observed in the TCRdist matrix. Welch's t-statistics and random forest were used to narrow the features down to 10 to 15 V-J combinations, which were then fed into a naive Bayes classifier. The similarity between thyroid and blood repertoires was quantified using the Morisita-Horn index. TCRdb reanalyzed the raw reads on its own, using fastp at Q25 for trimming and MiXCR for clone calling, and kept in-frame beta chains. All rows with the same CDR3 protein become a single entry with the most common DNA and genes. It is TCRdb's table, rather than the study itself, that gives the V and J calls and clone size. A total of approximately 700,000 distinct CDR3 sequences appear in this sample, about 38% of them only once. The ten largest clonotypes hold 2.5% to 3.5% of the sample.

Patients with ophthalmopathy had moderately to severely active disease, with a Clinical Activity Score of 3 or more, a NOSPECS grade of 4 or more, and a disease duration of less than 3 months. Patients with other autoimmune diseases, uncontrolled infections, pregnancy or lactation were excluded. Diagnosis was based on clinical symptoms, serum thyroxine, TRAb, thyroid ultrasound and orbital computed tomography. Using Ficoll-Paque density gradient centrifugation, PBMCs were isolated from 9 to 10 ml of fresh peripheral blood. Trizol reagent was used to extract the total RNA, and its quality was then checked on an Agilent 2100 Bioanalyzer. Points on this clonotype: Which antigen it targets is not known. Nothing much larger sits one base from this clone, and base qualities are not available.

The rearranged chain carries TRBV11-2 and TRBJ1-4, and TRBD1 aligns with 11 junction nucleotides. What was sequenced was peripheral blood. This TCR was sampled from an adult man with Graves' ophthalmopathy. The CDR3 protein: CASSSTGTGGNEKLFF. The DNA sequence follows: TGTGCCAGCAGCTCGACCGGGACAGGGGGAAATGAAAAACTGTTTTTT.